A selection of T cell receptor beta chains follows, all from one sample in a study of siplizumab effects on memory and regulatory T cells. TCRdb's copy holds only in-frame clones and misses some; the assay was immunoSEQ multiplex PCR. The repertoire holds some 88,000 clones, with 75% to 90% as singletons. The material sequenced was CD4+ T cells sorted from blood. Every receptor here comes from a human donor in good health. Both conserved end residues are part of each CDR3.

J gene: TRBJ1-5
V gene: TRBV7-9
CDR3 protein: CASSYGRVDFEPQHF

J gene: TRBJ1-5
V gene: TRBV19
CDR3 protein: CASSAQGAGNQPQHF

J gene: TRBJ2-7
V gene: TRBV28
CDR3 protein: CASSSIGTSSYEQYF

J gene: TRBJ2-1
V gene: TRBV18
CDR3 protein: CASSPYRENEQFF

J gene: TRBJ2-3
V gene: TRBV7-2
CDR3 protein: CASSNGTSGVLTDTQYF

J gene: TRBJ1-2
V gene: TRBV2
CDR3 protein: CASSEVYGTNYGYTF

J gene: TRBJ2-4
V gene: TRBV7-2
CDR3 protein: CASSLEFGSQYF

J gene: TRBJ1-1
V gene: TRBV20-1
CDR3 protein: CSASLRVAFF

J gene: TRBJ2-7
V gene: TRBV2
CDR3 protein: CASKTAGGGEQYF

J gene: TRBJ2-5
V gene: TRBV6-6
CDR3 protein: CASKLTGEQYF

J gene: TRBJ1-1
V gene: TRBV28
CDR3 protein: CATKGPNTEAFF

J gene: TRBJ2-3
V gene: TRBV7-2
CDR3 protein: CASSDRVAARRYF

J gene: TRBJ2-2
V gene: TRBV27
CDR3 protein: CASRTFGTGELFF

J gene: TRBJ2-7
V gene: TRBV7-3
CDR3 protein: CASSLRRAGSRSEQYF

J gene: TRBJ1-4
V gene: TRBV2
CDR3 protein: CASSEIGPNEKLFF

J gene: TRBJ1-1
V gene: TRBV7-9
CDR3 protein: CASSSPLGVGQRNTEAFF

J gene: TRBJ2-4
V gene: TRBV9
CDR3 protein: CASSVGTDPKNIQYF

J gene: TRBJ2-2
V gene: TRBV6-5
CDR3 protein: CASRTGQGYGELFF

J gene: TRBJ2-1
V gene: TRBV27
CDR3 protein: CASSLDPPYNEQFF

J gene: TRBJ2-5
V gene: TRBV9
CDR3 protein: CASSVGQGVSETQYF

J gene: TRBJ2-1
V gene: TRBV11-3
CDR3 protein: CASSLSLAGGNNEQFF

J gene: TRBJ2-1
V gene: TRBV20-1
CDR3 protein: CSATGNEQFF

J gene: TRBJ1-1
V gene: TRBV29-1
CDR3 protein: CSVNHREATEAFF

J gene: TRBJ2-1
V gene: TRBV2
CDR3 protein: CASSETRPGQFF

J gene: TRBJ2-7
V gene: TRBV28
CDR3 protein: CASSLGGRAVYEQYF

J gene: TRBJ1-5
V gene: TRBV7-2
CDR3 protein: CASSLVGTGGPRPQHF

J gene: TRBJ2-3
V gene: TRBV21-1
CDR3 protein: CASSKGWGPDTQYF

J gene: TRBJ1-2
V gene: TRBV6-5
CDR3 protein: CASSYSWGSGYTF

J gene: TRBJ2-6
V gene: TRBV6-6
CDR3 protein: CASSYRGGAGANVLTF

J gene: TRBJ1-4
V gene: TRBV21-1
CDR3 protein: CASSADSFSTNEKLFF

J gene: TRBJ2-5
V gene: TRBV5-1
CDR3 protein: CASGRDSGTQYF

J gene: TRBJ2-1
V gene: TRBV19
CDR3 protein: CASSILPHDNNEQFF

J gene: TRBJ1-5
V gene: TRBV7-2
CDR3 protein: CASGREMNQPQHF

J gene: TRBJ2-5
V gene: TRBV11-2
CDR3 protein: CASSLGTSKETQYF

J gene: TRBJ2-1
V gene: TRBV6-5
CDR3 protein: CASSFNPPPEQFF

J gene: TRBJ2-1
V gene: TRBV6-5
CDR3 protein: CASRGGDSYNEQFF

J gene: TRBJ2-5
V gene: TRBV11-2
CDR3 protein: CASSYRLGSQETQYF

J gene: TRBJ2-2
V gene: TRBV10-3
CDR3 protein: CAIKGDSRKTGELFF

J gene: .
V gene: TRBV9
CDR3 protein: CASSAGDAGYEQYF

J gene: TRBJ1-6
V gene: TRBV5-1
CDR3 protein: CASSLVQAVKNSPLHF

J gene: TRBJ2-2
V gene: TRBV7-3
CDR3 protein: CASSSGGHYTGELFF

J gene: TRBJ1-6
V gene: TRBV25-1
CDR3 protein: CASSRTGNNSPLHF

J gene: TRBJ1-2
V gene: TRBV6-5
CDR3 protein: CASSYSGQGRYGYTF

J gene: TRBJ2-7
V gene: TRBV7-9
CDR3 protein: CASSRGPDEQYF

J gene: TRBJ2-2
V gene: TRBV7-9
CDR3 protein: CASSLPTRGHRGTGELFF

J gene: TRBJ1-2
V gene: TRBV7-9
CDR3 protein: CASSPGYGYTF

J gene: TRBJ1-2
V gene: TRBV28
CDR3 protein: CASRLSTNYGYTF

J gene: TRBJ2-1
V gene: TRBV27
CDR3 protein: CASRKGGGGGYNEQFF

J gene: TRBJ2-1
V gene: TRBV2
CDR3 protein: CASSAGTGINEQFF